This T cell receptor (beta chain) was observed in a study of blood T cell repertoires in COVID-19. Across the study: Sample material is recorded as cDNA or gDNA derived from T cells, B-cell-depleted T cells, or PBMCs.

Trimming took off 4 bases at V and 0 bases at J, with 10 bases between the two ends. Germline lookup yields CDR1 LNHDA and CDR2 SQIVND (reference sequence). The CDR3 has 15 residues. This clone was counted a single time. As processed by the authors: Nucleated cell counts were estimated from reference gene primer amplification. Sequencing was performed with immunoSEQ multiplex PCR; in TCRdb, only in-frame clones are kept and a portion is missing. V, J and clone size reflect that table, while D and trimming were determined from the DNA. The sample holds around 58,000 clones; 85% are singletons and the top ten take about 18%.

This clonotype was sampled from a human donor in a cohort sampled during active COVID-19. Sample: peripheral blood. The chain carries TRBV19 and TRBJ1-5; D is undetermined. CDR3 coding DNA: TGTGCCAGTAGTAGGCGGTTAGATAGCAATCAGCCCCAGCATTTT. It codes for CASSRRLDSNQPQHF.